One sample yielded the 9 T cell receptor beta chains listed below, sequenced in a study of T-cell memory formation after mild COVID-19. Each CDR3 protein is one row after TCRdb ran MiXCR on the 5' RACE reads. The table has over 400,000 distinct CDR3 sequences, 23% seen once. The sample comprised PBMCs or a T cell subset sorted from them (not recorded which). The receptors were gathered from an adult woman who had mild COVID-19 (a few samples of this study predate the infection). Cell type and time point are not known.

In this sample, this clonotype turned up a few times. The chain links TRBV12-3 or TRBV12-4 to TRBJ2-5; D gene unclear. This CDR3 is built from 14 residues. The V end was cut by 5 bases, the J end by 5 bases, with 15 bases between. The CDR3 DNA reads TGTGCCAGCAGTGTTAGGAACTCACGGGAGACCCAGTACTTC. Translated: CASSVRNSRETQYF.

This rearrangement joins TRBV29-1 to TRBJ2-7, with 7 positions matching TRBD1. J lost 3 bases, V lost 3 bases, and 8 bases had no gene match. CDR3 length: 14 amino acids. Germline loops: CDR1 SQVTM, CDR2 ANQGSEA. The CDR3: CSVEVTQGNYEQYF. CDR3 nucleotides: TGCAGCGTTGAGGTTACACAGGGGAACTACGAGCAGTACTTC.

This clonotype turned up a few times. The chain links TRBV20-1 to TRBJ1-1; D is perhaps TRBD1 (5 bases). Trimming stripped 5 bases from V and 1 base from J, with 11 bases between. CDR3 length: 13 residues. From germline, CDR1 is DFQATT and CDR2 SNEGSKA (reference sequence). Here the CDR3 reads CSAGGTPNTEAFF. The CDR3 nucleotides are TGCAGTGCTGGGGGTACCCCGAACACTGAAGCTTTCTTT.

This clonotype came up a few times. V and J are TRBV7-6 and TRBJ2-3; 13 bases are shared with TRBD2. Looked up from germline, CDR1 is SGHVS and CDR2 is FNYEAQ. The trim removed 2 bases at V and 4 bases at J, leaving 6 bases unmatched. The CDR3 runs to 17 residues. CDR3 amino acids: CASSLRLAGGNSDTQYF. CDR3 bases: TGTGCCAGCAGCTTACGACTAGCGGGAGGCAATTCAGATACGCAGTATTTT. The full variable domain, rest sourced from reference TRBV7-6 and TRBJ2-3, is GAGVSQSPRYKVTKRGQDVALRCDPISGHVSLYWYRQALGQGPEFLTYFNYEAQQDKSGLPNDRFSAERPEGSISTLTIQRTEQRDSAMYRCASSLRLAGGNSDTQYFGPGTRLTVL.

This clonotype was seen a few times. The J gene is TRBJ2-2, the V gene TRBV5-1; D gene unclear. Germline values: CDR1 SGHRS, CDR2 YFSETQ. The CDR3 extends over 15 amino acids. Trimming removed 0 bases from V and 3 bases from J, with 9 bases in between. In nucleotides, the CDR3 is TGCGCCAGCAGCTTGGGGGGATTCGACACCGGGGAGCTGTTTTTT. It translates to CASSLGGFDTGELFF.

This clonotype came up many times. The chain employs TRBV5-1 and TRBJ2-3, with 12 bases aligning to TRBD2. The CDR3 sequence is 17 residues long. Trimming removed 5 bases from V and 2 bases from J; junction bases left unmatched: 9. Germline V gives CDR1 SGHRS, CDR2 YFSETQ. This chain's CDR3 is CASSYQLAGGITDTQYF. The CDR3 nucleotides are TGCGCCAGCAGTTATCAACTAGCGGGAGGCATCACAGATACGCAGTATTTT.

This chain connects TRBV7-9 to TRBJ1-1; unclear D gene. The CDR3 is made up of 12 amino acids. CDR1 and CDR2 (germline): SEHNR, FQNEAQ (reference sequence). V was pared by 2 bases and J by 4 bases, with 5 bases between. The CDR3 DNA reads TGTGCCAGCAGCTTACCTGCCACTGAAGCTTTCTTT. Translation: CASSLPATEAFF.

This clonotype was detected many times. This chain connects TRBV30 to TRBJ1-1; D not certain. Between the trimmed V and J ends, which lost 0 bases and 5 bases, there was a span of 10 bases. Germline V lookup: CDR1 GTSNPN, CDR2 SVGIG (reference sequence). This CDR3 contains 13 residues. CDR3: CAWSVIDGTEAFF. The CDR3 region has the DNA TGTGCCTGGAGTGTAATTGACGGTACTGAAGCTTTCTTT.

This clonotype was seen repeatedly, ten times or more. The CDR3 reads CSVRDNYNQPQHF. CDR3 DNA sequence: TGCAGCGTTCGTGACAATTACAATCAGCCCCAGCATTTT. The V call is TRBV29-1, the J call TRBJ1-5; unclear D gene. The germline V gene has CDR1 SQVTM and CDR2 ANQGSEA. The CDR3 length is 13 residues. V shed 5 bases and J shed 3 bases, with 11 bases lying between them.